The present T cell receptor (beta chain) was sequenced within a study of Ad26.COV2.S vaccination and SARS-CoV-2 variants. V was clipped by 0 bases and J by 0 bases, with 12 bases between them. This CDR3 is 16 amino acids long. Germline CDR1 and CDR2: MGHRA and YSYEKL. This clone has only one observation. This table comes from immunoSEQ multiplex PCR, and its TCRdb copy is limited to in-frame clones, with some not included. The sample carries about 350,000 clones, approximately 90% recorded once. Treatment of the sample: roughly 20 received Ad26.COV2.S at low or high dose, single or two shots; a few received placebo; per-sample allocation not given. The investigators took samples on day 63 after the first vaccine or placebo injection.

The source is a person between 18 and 65 years old who received the Ad26.COV2.S COVID-19 vaccine or a placebo. The material sequenced was peripheral blood, taken in a trial of Ad26.COV2.S vaccine versus placebo. This chain connects TRBV4-1 to TRBJ2-7; D ambiguous. CDR3 in amino acids: CASSQEGSLYSYEQYF. In DNA form, the CDR3 reads TGCGCCAGCAGCCAAGAAGGCAGCCTCTACTCCTACGAGCAGTACTTC.